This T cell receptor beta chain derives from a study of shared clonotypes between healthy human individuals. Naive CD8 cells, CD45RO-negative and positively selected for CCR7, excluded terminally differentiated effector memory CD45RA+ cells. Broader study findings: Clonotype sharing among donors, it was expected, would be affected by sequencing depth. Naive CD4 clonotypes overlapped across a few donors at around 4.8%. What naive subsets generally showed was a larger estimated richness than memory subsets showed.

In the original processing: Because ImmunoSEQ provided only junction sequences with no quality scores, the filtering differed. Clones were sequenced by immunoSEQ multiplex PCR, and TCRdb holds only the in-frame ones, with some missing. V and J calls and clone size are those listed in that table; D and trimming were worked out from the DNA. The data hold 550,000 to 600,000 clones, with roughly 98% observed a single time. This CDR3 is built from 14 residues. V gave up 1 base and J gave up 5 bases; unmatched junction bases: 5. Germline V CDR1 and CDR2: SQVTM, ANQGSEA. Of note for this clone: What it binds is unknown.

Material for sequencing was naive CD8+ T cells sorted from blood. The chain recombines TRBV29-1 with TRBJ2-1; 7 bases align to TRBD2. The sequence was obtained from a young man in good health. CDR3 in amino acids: CSVEVGRTHNEQFF. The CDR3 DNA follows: TGCAGCGTTGAAGTCGGGAGGACCCACAATGAGCAGTTCTTC.